This TCR beta chain appears in the sequencing data of a study of T cells after yellow fever vaccination. Whole-study findings and limits: A weaker but faster secondary response was observed, peaking on day 5 versus 15. Across the CD4 and CD8 compartments, a small share of clonotypes was present in both. Boosting was followed by the reappearance of most primary-vaccination clones (around 95% CD4, around 86% CD8).

They built TCR cDNA with 5'RACE template switching, a step that put in a universal primer site and UMIs. One entry per CDR3 protein, called by TCRdb with MiXCR from the 5' RACE reads. The profile covers about 350,000 distinct CDR3 sequences, with around 12% appearing a single time and roughly 3% taken by the ten largest. This CDR3 comprises 12 residues. The V gene's germline CDR1 is SEHNR and CDR2 FQNEAQ (reference sequence). This clonotype was detected a few times. The antigen is undetermined. The junction differs from germline at one of its ends, possibly a read error. The chain couples TRBV7-9 to TRBJ2-7; 10 nucleotides line up with TRBD1. The sequence was collected from a man between 18 and 29 years old who received the YFV17D yellow fever vaccine. The material was CD4+ T cells sorted from PBMCs, obtained 15 days after the yellow fever booster vaccination. The CDR3 coding sequence is TGTGCCAGCAGCTTATACCGCGGGACAGGGGATTTT. Its translation is CASSLYRGTGDF.